This T cell receptor (beta chain) was profiled in a study of CD8+CD57+ T cells in acquired aplastic anemia. Looking at the study overall: Average DNA yield from sorted CD4+ and CD8+ cells was about 2.9 ug.

Patients selected for sequencing had displayed CD8+CD57+ cell expansion by flow cytometry. This clonotype was counted only a few times. Using genomic DNA as the template, TCR beta VDJ and CDR3 profiling was carried out. TCRdb reprocessed the reads via MiXCR and lists one record per CDR3 protein. The data contain 450,000 to 600,000 distinct CDR3 sequences, 25% to 40% of them singletons. Germline values: CDR1 SGDLS, CDR2 YYNGEE. The CDR3 sequence is 14 residues long. After removal of 3 bases from V and 9 bases from J, the junction contained 8 bases not matched to a gene. The sequence came from a human donor with aplastic anemia. The sample consisted of sorted CD4+, CD8+, or CD8+CD57+ T cells (not recorded which) from PBMCs. The genes are TRBV9 and TRBJ2-4; 8 nucleotides agree with TRBD1. The chain's CDR3 is CASSGGTGAIIQYF. As DNA, the CDR3 is TGTGCCAGCAGCGGCGGGACAGGTGCGATCATTCAGTACTTC.